This note documents a single T cell receptor (beta chain) sequence. This may be a read error: a much more frequent sequence differs by one nucleotide. These data originate in a study of Graves' ophthalmopathy and Graves' hyperthyroidism. As for the study in general: The blood sample was drawn at first diagnosis and before any treatment.

Transcripts of RNA were the source for amplifying TCR beta CDR3 regions. First-round RT-PCR relied on HTBI primers, and a second-round multiplex PCR came next. Each CDR3 protein gets one entry after TCRdb re-called the multiplex PCR reads with MiXCR. Of a few hundred thousand distinct CDR3 sequences in the sample, 15% were seen once. Exclusion criteria comprised other autoimmune diseases, uncontrolled infections, pregnancy or lactation in patients. The PBMCs used were ones drawn from 10 ml of fresh peripheral blood. The clonotype comes from a woman between 18 and 29 years old with stable Graves' hyperthyroidism. Sequencing input: peripheral blood.

The CDR3 is CDSSYRGISNSPLHF. The CDR3 region has the DNA TGTGACAGCAGTTACAGGGGGATTAGCAATTCACCCCTCCACTTT. The chain employs TRBV6-5 and TRBJ1-6; 8 bases map to TRBD1. The CDR3 is 15 residues long. The V gene's germline CDR1 is MNHEY and CDR2 SVGAGI.